This T cell receptor (beta chain) was retrieved from a study of OX40 agonist ivuxolimab in advanced cancers. With 1 base removed from V and 1 base from J, the gap between germline ends came to 8 bases. The V gene's germline CDR1 is SGHTA and CDR2 FQGNSA. The CDR3 is made up of 15 amino acids. TCRdb keeps only in-frame clones here, not all; method: immunoSEQ multiplex PCR. The sample contains tens of thousands of clones, 86% of which appear only once. This chain connects TRBV7-2 to TRBJ1-5; D is unclear. The TCR was taken from an adult with an advanced solid tumor such as melanoma, head and neck, liver or kidney cancer. Here the sequenced sample was CD4+ or CD8+ T cells sorted from blood, taken in a trial of the OX40 agonist ivuxolimab. The chain's CDR3 is CASSLVEGSNQPQHF. The CDR3 coding sequence is TGTGCCAGCAGCTTAGTGGAGGGCAGCAATCAGCCCCAGCATTTT.